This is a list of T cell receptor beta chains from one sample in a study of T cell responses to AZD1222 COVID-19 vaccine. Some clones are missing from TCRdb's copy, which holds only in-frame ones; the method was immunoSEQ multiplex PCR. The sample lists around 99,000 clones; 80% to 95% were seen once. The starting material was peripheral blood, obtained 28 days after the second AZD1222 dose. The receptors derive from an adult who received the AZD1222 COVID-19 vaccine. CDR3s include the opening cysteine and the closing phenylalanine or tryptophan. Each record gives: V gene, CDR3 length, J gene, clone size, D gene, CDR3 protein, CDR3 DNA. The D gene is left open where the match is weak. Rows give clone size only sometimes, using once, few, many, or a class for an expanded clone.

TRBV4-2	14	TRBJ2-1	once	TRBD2	CASSPSGMGNEQFF	TGTGCCAGCAGCCCTAGCGGGATGGGGAATGAGCAGTTCTTC
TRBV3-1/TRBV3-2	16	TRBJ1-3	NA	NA	CASSQGPSGSGNTIYF	TGTGCCAGCAGCCAAGGTCCCAGTGGCTCTGGAAACACCATATATTTT
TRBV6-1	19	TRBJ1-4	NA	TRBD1	CASSDDWETGGARIEKLFF	TGTGCCAGCAGTGATGATTGGGAGACAGGGGGCGCTCGTATTGAAAAACTGTTTTTT
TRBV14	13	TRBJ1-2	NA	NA	CASSQGPRSGYTF	TGTGCCAGCAGCCAAGGCCCTCGGAGTGGCTACACCTTC
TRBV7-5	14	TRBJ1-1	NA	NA	CARSMGTHRGKAFF	TGTGCCAGAAGCATGGGTACCCACCGCGGTAAAGCTTTCTTT
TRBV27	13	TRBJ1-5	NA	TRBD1	CASSWDSSQPQHF	TGTGCCAGCAGTTGGGACAGCTCGCAGCCCCAGCATTTT
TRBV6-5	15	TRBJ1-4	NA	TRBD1	CASRGTVVTNEKLFF	TGTGCCAGCAGGGGGACAGTAGTCACTAATGAAAAACTGTTTTTT
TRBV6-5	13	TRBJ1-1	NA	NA	CASRHTINTEAFF	TGTGCCAGCAGACATACTATCAACACTGAAGCTTTCTTT
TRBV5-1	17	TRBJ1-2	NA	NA	CASRPTQNTRTNYGYTF	TGCGCCAGCAGGCCGACGCAGAACACGCGAACAAACTATGGCTACACCTTC
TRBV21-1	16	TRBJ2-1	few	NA	CASRTAEREGYNEQFF	TGTGCCAGCAGGACCGCCGAGCGGGAGGGATACAATGAGCAGTTCTTC
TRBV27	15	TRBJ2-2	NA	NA	CASSFRLQNTGELFF	TGTGCCAGCAGTTTTAGGCTCCAAAACACCGGGGAGCTGTTTTTT
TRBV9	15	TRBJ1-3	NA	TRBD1	CASSVADRAGNTIYF	TGTGCCAGCAGCGTAGCTGACAGGGCTGGAAACACCATATATTTT
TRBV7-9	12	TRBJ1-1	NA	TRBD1	CASSPGGSEAFF	TGTGCCAGCAGCCCAGGGGGCTCGGAAGCTTTCTTT
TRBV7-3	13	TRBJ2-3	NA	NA	CASSFGETDTQYF	TGTGCCAGCAGCTTCGGAGAAACAGATACGCAGTATTTT
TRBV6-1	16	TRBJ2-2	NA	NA	CASSEVRLAHTGELFF	TGTGCCAGCAGTGAGGTCCGGCTAGCGCACACCGGGGAGCTGTTTTTT
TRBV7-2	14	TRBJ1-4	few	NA	CASSFGTNHEKLFF	TGTGCCAGCAGCTTCGGGACTAACCATGAAAAACTGTTTTTT
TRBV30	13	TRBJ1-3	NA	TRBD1	CASAGTGQNTIYF	TGTGCCTCCGCCGGGACAGGGCAAAACACCATATATTTT
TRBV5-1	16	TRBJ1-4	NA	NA	CASSSRQLAANEKLFF	TGCGCCAGCAGCTCCCGACAACTTGCGGCTAATGAAAAACTGTTTTTT
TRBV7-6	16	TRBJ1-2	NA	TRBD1	CASSLGPGQGKYGYTF	TGTGCCAGCAGCTTAGGCCCGGGACAGGGCAAGTATGGCTACACCTTC
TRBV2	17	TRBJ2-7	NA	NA	CASSGQGERESLYEQYF	TGTGCCAGCAGTGGACAGGGGGAGCGGGAGTCACTCTACGAGCAGTACTTC
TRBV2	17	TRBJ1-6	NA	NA	CASSEGGLFSYNSPLHF	TGTGCCAGCAGTGAAGGGGGACTCTTCTCCTATAATTCACCCCTCCACTTT
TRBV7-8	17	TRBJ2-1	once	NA	CASSLRYSVSGYNEQFF	TGTGCCAGCAGCTTAAGGTATTCAGTTTCCGGGTACAATGAGCAGTTCTTC
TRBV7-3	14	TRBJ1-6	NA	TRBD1	CASSLGQNYSPLHF	TGTGCCAGCAGCTTGGGACAGAACTATTCACCCCTCCACTTT
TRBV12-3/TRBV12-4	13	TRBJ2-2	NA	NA	CASSLKGTGELFF	TGTGCCAGCAGTTTGAAGGGGACCGGGGAGCTGTTTTTT
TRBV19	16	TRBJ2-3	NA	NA	CASSTQGGVGTDTQYF	TGTGCCAGTTCCACCCAGGGTGGGGTTGGCACAGATACGCAGTATTTT
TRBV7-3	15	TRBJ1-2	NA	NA	CASSTTGGGGYGYTF	TGTGCCAGCAGCACCACCGGGGGGGGCGGCTATGGCTACACCTTC
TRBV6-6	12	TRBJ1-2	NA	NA	CASSDVGNGYTF	TGTGCCAGCAGTGACGTAGGAAATGGCTACACCTTC
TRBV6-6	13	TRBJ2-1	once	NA	CASSYGARGEQFF	TGTGCCAGCAGTTACGGCGCCCGTGGCGAGCAGTTCTTC
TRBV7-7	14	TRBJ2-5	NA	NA	CASSSQGVQETQYF	TGTGCCAGCAGCTCACAGGGAGTCCAAGAGACCCAGTACTTC
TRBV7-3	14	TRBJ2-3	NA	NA	CASSFGGNTDTQYF	TGTGCCAGCAGCTTCGGTGGAAACACAGATACGCAGTATTTT
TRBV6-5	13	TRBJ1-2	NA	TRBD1	CASSRTGGYGYTF	TGTGCCAGCAGTAGGACAGGGGGCTATGGCTACACCTTC
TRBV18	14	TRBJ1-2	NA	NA	CASSPPTVDYGYTF	TGTGCCAGCTCACCACCAACGGTTGACTATGGCTACACCTTC
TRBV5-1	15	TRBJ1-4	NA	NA	CASSLDGAQLQKLFF	TGCGCCAGCAGCTTGGATGGGGCCCAACTCCAGAAACTGTTTTTT
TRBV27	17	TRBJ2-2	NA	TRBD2	CASSSILAGGPTGELFF	TGTGCCAGCAGTTCAATTTTAGCGGGGGGGCCGACCGGGGAGCTGTTTTTT